One T cell receptor beta chain is described in this entry. The data stem from a study of OX40 agonist ivuxolimab in advanced cancers. Assay: immunoSEQ multiplex PCR; the TCRdb copy retains only in-frame clones and omits some. Counted here are about 70,000 clones, 85% to 90% occurring once; the ten biggest clones make up 0.86%. Per the germline V gene, CDR1 is SGHRS and CDR2 is YFSETQ. The CDR3 has 16 amino acids. The J segment lost 7 bases and the V segment lost 2 bases, leaving 8 bases of the junction unmatched. Sequences were derived from CD4+ or CD8+ T cells sorted from blood, sampled in a trial of the OX40 agonist ivuxolimab. The chain links TRBV5-1 to TRBJ1-6, with TRBD1 identical over 8 bases. The sequence was obtained from an adult with an advanced solid tumor such as melanoma, head and neck, liver or kidney cancer. The CDR3 loop reads CASSFDRGGGNSPLHF. Written as DNA, the CDR3 is TGCGCCAGCAGCTTCGACAGGGGAGGTGGAAATTCACCCCTCCACTTT.